This entry lists 28 T cell receptor beta chains sequenced from one sample in a study of molecular identifiers for immune sequencing clone quantification (dated by TCRdb to the late 2010s). Receptor amplification or capture employed PCR. Sequencing took place on an Illumina HiSeq 4000. In TCRdb, the public reads were trimmed at Q25 with fastp and aligned with MiXCR, with productive beta chains retained. Every entry covers one CDR3 protein and lists the most common genes and DNA from its rows. Across this sample there are some 650,000 distinct CDR3 sequences, with around 20% seen only once. Clones ranked in the top ten supply roughly 0.85% of the sample. The sample taken for sequencing was naive CD8+ T cells from blood, with Jurkat cell RNA spiked in. This specimen's cell subset or site label, interpreted: FACS-sorted CD8+CD4-CCR7+CD45RA+ naive T cells. The receptors shown here come from a human donor in good health. Some libraries in this study had Jurkat cell RNA spiked in.

The table lists this clonotype with many counts. The DNA of the CDR3 is TGTGCCAGCAGCTTACAGCGGGGGGGCCCAGATACGCAGTATTTT. This encodes CASSLQRGGPDTQYF. This chain connects TRBV7-2 to TRBJ2-3, with 10 bases fitting TRBD2. CDR1 SGHTA and CDR2 FQGNSA come from the germline V gene. The trim removed 2 bases at V and 4 bases at J, leaving 3 bases unmatched. This CDR3 region has 15 residues.

The CDR3, as DNA: TGTGCCAGCAGCTCCGGGACAGGATCGGTAGAAGCTTTCTTT. Protein sequence: CASSSGTGSVEAFF. This sequence joins TRBV11-3 and TRBJ1-1, with 8 bases fitting TRBD1. CDR3 length: 14 residues. CDR1 SGHNT and CDR2 YENEEA come from the germline V gene. Trimming took 4 bases from V and 8 from J; bases not matched to a gene: 9.

For the CDR3, the DNA is TGTGCCAGCAGCTTAGAGTCAGGGGGCGGCTACGAGCAGTACTTC. This encodes CASSLESGGGYEQYF. The chain uses TRBV7-6 and TRBJ2-7; 8 bases match TRBD1. This CDR3 is built from 15 residues. V trimming: 1 base; J trimming: 3 bases; junction bases outside the gene matches: 5. The germline CDR1 and CDR2 sequences are SGHVS and FNYEAQ.

This clonotype was counted ten times or more. The V call is TRBV29-1, the J call TRBJ2-7; D remains ambiguous. This CDR3 spans 15 amino acids. Trimming took 1 base from V and 2 from J, leaving 15 bases between them. Germline V gene data show CDR1 as SQVTM and CDR2 as ANQGSEA. Written as DNA, the CDR3 is TGCAGCGTTGAAGGATTATTACATGGTACCTACGAGCAGTACTTC. It encodes CSVEGLLHGTYEQYF.

This clonotype was seen more than once but under ten times. This chain uses TRBV19 with TRBJ2-2; tentative D call: TRBD2 (7 bases). V dropped 5 bases and J dropped 1 base, with 20 bases sitting between them. Germline CDR1 reads LNHDA; CDR2 reads SQIVND (reference sequence). This CDR3 has 18 amino acids. As DNA, the CDR3 is TGTGCCAGTAGTTTCCCAAGGGGGGGGGGGCAGAACACCGGGGAGCTGTTTTTT. Translating it yields CASSFPRGGGQNTGELFF.

This clonotype was seen many times. The chain recombines TRBV5-1 with TRBJ2-3, with 10 bases that match TRBD2. The CDR3 length is 17 residues. CDR1 SGHRS and CDR2 YFSETQ come from the germline V gene. V lost 0 bases to trimming and J lost 0 bases; unmatched junction nucleotides: 4. This chain's CDR3 is CASSLGLAGASTDTQYF. The CDR3 nucleotides are TGCGCCAGCAGCTTGGGACTAGCGGGCGCTAGCACAGATACGCAGTATTTT.

Only one count was recorded for this clonotype. A much more abundant neighbour one base away suggests this may be a read error. The J gene is TRBJ2-7, the V gene TRBV13; a weak D match, TRBD2 (6 bases). CDR3 length equals 14 residues. Per germline, CDR1 PRHDT and CDR2 FYEKMQ (reference sequence). The V end lost 8 bases, the J end lost 5 bases, and 19 bases lay between the germline ends. DNA of the CDR3: TGTGCCAGCGGCATTTCCGGGACTCTCCACGAGCAGTACTTC. Translated: CASGISGTLHEQYF.

This clonotype was counted only a few times. This may arise from a read error, as a much more abundant clone is one base away. The chain couples TRBV7-9 to TRBJ1-1; D gene ambiguous. This CDR3 spans 12 amino acids. CDR1 is SEHNR, CDR2 FQNEAQ, per germline (reference sequence). The V end was cut by 7 bases, the J end by 0 bases, with 6 bases between. CDR3: CASTPMNTEAFF. CDR3 in DNA: TGTGCCAGCACCCCCATGAACACTGAAGCTTTCTTT.

The V gene is TRBV19, the J gene TRBJ2-3; 11 bases line up with TRBD2. Germline V gene lookup returns CDR1 LNHDA and CDR2 SQIVND (reference sequence). Trimming cost V 5 bases and J 0 bases; bases outside gene matches: 4. The CDR3 is 16 amino acids. CDR3 coding DNA: TGTGCCAGTAGTTCGGGACTAGCGGCTAGCACAGATACGCAGTATTTT. This encodes CASSSGLAASTDTQYF. The full variable domain, completed using reference TRBV19 and TRBJ2-3, is DGGITQSPKYLFRKEGQNVTLSCEQNLNHDAMYWYRQDPGQGLRLIYYSQIVNDFQKGDIAEGYSVSREKKESFPLTVTSAQKNPTAFYLCASSSGLAASTDTQYFGPGTRLTVL.

This clonotype has ten or more counts. This sequence joins TRBV4-1 and TRBJ2-7; D gene uncertain. Trimming left V 5 bases short and J 4 bases short, with 12 bases between. The CDR3 loop spans 13 amino acids. Germline V gives CDR1 MGHRA, CDR2 YSYEKL. The CDR3 nucleotides read TGCGCCAGCAGCTCCGCTTTGGGGTACGAGCAGTACTTC. It codes for CASSSALGYEQYF.

This clonotype was counted between two and nine times. The chain links TRBV19 to TRBJ2-1, with 13 nucleotides matching TRBD2. Germline lookup yields CDR1 LNHDA and CDR2 SQIVND (reference sequence). This CDR3 has 15 amino acids. After removal of 5 bases from V and 7 bases from J, the junction contained 5 bases not matched to a gene. CDR3 DNA sequence: TGTGCCAGTAGTCGGACTAGCGGGAGCTTTAATGAGCAGTTCTTC. Its protein product is CASSRTSGSFNEQFF.

This clonotype was seen a few times. The V gene is TRBV6-2 or TRBV6-3, the J gene TRBJ2-1; D unresolved. The CDR3 extends over 12 amino acids. V was pared by 0 bases and J by 10 bases, with 7 bases between. Germline-derived CDR1 and CDR2 are MNHEY and SVGEGT. Here the CDR3 DNA reads TGTGCCAGCAGTTACTCGGTGACAGAGCAGTTCTTC. This sequence encodes CASSYSVTEQFF.

This clonotype was detected a few times. This chain joins TRBV6-5 and TRBJ1-3; the D gene is possibly TRBD1 (5 bases). Trimming stripped 7 bases from V and 4 bases from J, with 17 bases between. The CDR3 has 15 amino acids. Germline V gene lookup returns CDR1 MNHEY and CDR2 SVGAGI. CDR3 sequence: CASTQGRPGGNTIYF. The CDR3 DNA reads as TGTGCCAGCACCCAGGGCCGTCCGGGGGGAAACACCATATATTTT.

This clonotype was counted between two and nine times. V gene TRBV20-1 combines with J gene TRBJ1-5; no clear D gene. The V and J ends lost 0 bases and 0 bases respectively, with 6 bases between them. CDR3 length: 14 residues. Germline V gene data show CDR1 as DFQATT and CDR2 as SNEGSKA (reference sequence). In nucleotides, the CDR3 is TGCAGTGCTAGAGAGATCTATAGCAATCAGCCCCAGCATTTT. Its translation: CSAREIYSNQPQHF.

There are a few counts of this clonotype. CDR3 bases: TGTGCCACCAGCAGAGACATACAGGTCTCTGGAAACACCATATATTTT. Its translation: CATSRDIQVSGNTIYF. The chain recombines TRBV15 with TRBJ1-3; tentatively, D is TRBD1 (5 bases). The CDR3 covers 16 residues. V was trimmed by 0 bases and J by 0 bases, leaving 9 bases between them. Looked up from germline, CDR1 is LNHNV and CDR2 is YYDKDF (reference sequence).

This clonotype appeared many times. The chain recombines TRBV28 with TRBJ1-5; D is undetermined. This CDR3 comprises 14 residues. The V end was cut by 3 bases, the J end by 4 bases, with 10 bases between. Germline V CDR1 and CDR2: MDHEN, SYDVKM. The CDR3 nucleotides read TGTGCCAGCAGTTTGAGGTTAGGAAATCAGCCCCAGCATTTT. Its protein is CASSLRLGNQPQHF.

In its sample, this clonotype was seen many times. This chain connects TRBV11-2 to TRBJ2-7; no clear D gene. Between the trimmed V and J ends, which lost 0 bases and 3 bases, there was a span of 9 bases. This CDR3 contains 14 residues. Germline loops: CDR1 SGHAT, CDR2 FQNNGV. The CDR3: CASSLEGSLYEQYF. The CDR3 DNA reads TGTGCCAGCAGCTTAGAGGGCAGCCTCTACGAGCAGTACTTC.

In this sample, this clonotype turned up a few times. The chain employs TRBV6-8 and TRBJ2-1; D might be TRBD1 or TRBD2, each matching 5 bases. In germline, CDR1 is MNHGY, CDR2 SAAAGT. The V end lost 4 bases, the J end lost 6 bases, and 13 bases lay between the germline ends. The CDR3 is 14 residues long. The CDR3 loop is CASSLSRAGNEQFF. For the CDR3, the DNA is TGTGCCAGCAGTTTGTCCAGGGCGGGCAATGAGCAGTTCTTC.

Ten or more counts support this clonotype. The chain joins TRBV24-1 to TRBJ2-1; perhaps TRBD1 as D (5 bases). V was pared by 0 bases and J by 15 bases, with 11 bases between. The CDR3 contains 12 residues. From germline, CDR1 is KGHDR and CDR2 SFDVKD. CDR3 amino acids: CATSDLQGPRFF. CDR3 bases: TGTGCCACCAGTGATTTGCAGGGTCCCAGGTTCTTC.

Ten or more counts support this clonotype. The chain's CDR3 is CASSQVMGESIWGSPLHF. The CDR3 bases are TGCGCCAGCAGCCAAGTTATGGGGGAATCAATTTGGGGTTCACCCCTCCACTTT. The chain combines TRBV4-1 with TRBJ1-6; the D gene is possibly TRBD1 (5 bases). This CDR3 spans 18 amino acids. Germline loops: CDR1 MGHRA, CDR2 YSYEKL. V was shortened by 1 base and J by 9 bases, with 22 bases between the two germline ends.

This clonotype was found many times. This rearrangement joins TRBV29-1 to TRBJ1-1; D is uncertain. Trimming shortened V by 7 bases and J by 3 bases, and 12 bases separated the two germline ends. Germline loops: CDR1 SQVTM, CDR2 ANQGSEA. This CDR3 contains 12 residues. CDR3 sequence (DNA): TGCAGCGCGTTCGGTCTCGACACTGAAGCTTTCTTT. Protein product: CSAFGLDTEAFF.

This clonotype has at least ten counts. This chain uses TRBV7-8 with TRBJ1-1; D unclear. Germline V gives CDR1 SGHVS, CDR2 FQNEAQ. Trimming removed 1 base at V and 2 bases at J, with 8 bases between. CDR3 length: 14 residues. The CDR3 reads CASSLELTNTEAFF. The CDR3 DNA reads TGTGCCAGCAGCTTAGAGTTGACAAACACTGAAGCTTTCTTT.

A remark on this clonotype: A much larger clone differs by one base, so this may be a read error. The chain is built from TRBV27 and TRBJ2-5, with D perhaps TRBD2 (5 bases). The CDR3 is 11 residues long. Trimming took off 8 bases at V and 9 bases at J, with 13 bases between the two ends. The germline V gene encodes CDR1 MNHEY and CDR2 SMNVEV (reference sequence). As DNA, the CDR3 is TGTGCCAGCGGTGGGCTGGAGGCCCAGTACTTC. Protein: CASGGLEAQYF.

At least ten counts were recorded for this clonotype. This rearrangement joins TRBV29-1 to TRBJ2-5, with TRBD1 matching over 7 bases. The germline V gene encodes CDR1 SQVTM and CDR2 ANQGSEA. With V trimmed by 3 bases and J by 1 base, 8 bases remained unmatched. This CDR3 region has 15 residues. In DNA, the CDR3 is TGCAGCGTTGATCTGACAGGGCGGCCCCAAGAGACCCAGTACTTC. It encodes CSVDLTGRPQETQYF.

This clonotype was detected a few times. The rearrangement joins TRBV10-2 to TRBJ2-1; no firm D call. The germline gives CDR1 WSHSY, CDR2 SAAADI. V lost 9 bases and J 0 bases, leaving 15 bases between the germline ends. CDR3 length equals 15 residues. The CDR3 region has the DNA TGCGCCAGTAGAGAAGGGCTCAGCTCCTACAATGAGCAGTTCTTC. Its translation is CASREGLSSYNEQFF.

This clonotype has a handful of counts. Given a much more abundant clone one base away, this may be a read error. The V gene is TRBV13, the J gene TRBJ2-3; 8 nucleotides match TRBD2. Germline CDR1 PRHDT, CDR2 FYEKMQ (reference sequence). The CDR3 covers 16 residues. The CDR3 reads CASSPTAGRGTDTRYF. CDR3 DNA sequence: TGTGCCAGCAGTCCCACCGCCGGGAGGGGCACAGATACGCGGTATTTT.

In its sample, this clonotype was seen many times. The chain links TRBV9 to TRBJ1-1; no firm D call. The CDR3 extends over 13 amino acids. Germline CDR1 is SGDLS and CDR2 is YYNGEE. Trimming shortened V by 0 bases and J by 7 bases, and 10 bases separated the two germline ends. CDR3 residues: CASSVEGINEAFF. CDR3 DNA: TGTGCCAGCAGCGTAGAAGGGATCAATGAAGCTTTCTTT.

This clonotype was recorded at least ten times. The chain joins TRBV28 to TRBJ2-7; the D is unclear. V lost 5 bases and J 3 bases, leaving 5 bases between the germline ends. The CDR3 totals 11 residues. CDR1 is MDHEN and CDR2 is SYDVKM in the germline V gene. CDR3 residues: CASSPHYEQYF. The CDR3 region has the DNA TGTGCCAGCAGTCCCCACTACGAGCAGTACTTC.